This T cell receptor (beta chain) was recovered during a study of blood T cell repertoires in COVID-19. J gave up 4 bases and V 6 bases, and 8 bases lay outside the gene matches. CDR1 is LNHDA and CDR2 is SQIVND in the germline V gene (reference sequence). This CDR3 region has 15 residues. The data were produced by immunoSEQ multiplex PCR, yet TCRdb's version contains in-frame clones alone and is incomplete. This table has about 82,000 clones, around four fifths appearing once. Input material: peripheral blood. The chain has TRBV19 and TRBJ1-1; 10 positions match TRBD1. The TCR originated in a man at least 80 years old with active or convalescent COVID-19. The CDR3 spells CASREHRTGGTEAFF. CDR3 DNA sequence: TGTGCCAGTAGGGAACACAGGACAGGGGGCACTGAAGCTTTCTTT.